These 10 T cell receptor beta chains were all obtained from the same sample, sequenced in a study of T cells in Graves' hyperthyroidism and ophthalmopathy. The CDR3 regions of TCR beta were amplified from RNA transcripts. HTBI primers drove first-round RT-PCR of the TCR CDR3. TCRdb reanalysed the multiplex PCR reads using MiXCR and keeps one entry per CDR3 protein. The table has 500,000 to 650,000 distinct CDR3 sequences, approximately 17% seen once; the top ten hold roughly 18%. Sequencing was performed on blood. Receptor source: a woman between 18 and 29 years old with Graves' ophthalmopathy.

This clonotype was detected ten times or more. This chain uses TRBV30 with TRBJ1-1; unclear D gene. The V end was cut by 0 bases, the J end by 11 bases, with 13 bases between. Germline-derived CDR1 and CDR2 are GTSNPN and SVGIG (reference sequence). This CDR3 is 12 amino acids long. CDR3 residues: CAWSVHERAAFF. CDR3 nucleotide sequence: TGTGCCTGGAGTGTACATGAAAGAGCTGCTTTCTTT.

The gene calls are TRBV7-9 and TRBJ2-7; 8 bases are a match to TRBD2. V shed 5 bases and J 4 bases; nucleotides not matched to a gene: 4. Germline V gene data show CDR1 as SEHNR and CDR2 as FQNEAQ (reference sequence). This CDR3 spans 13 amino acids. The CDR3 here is CASSQREIYEQYF. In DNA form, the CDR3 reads TGTGCCAGCAGCCAGCGGGAGATATACGAGCAGTACTTC.

CDR3 loop: CSARAGGFETQYF. DNA of the CDR3: TGCAGTGCTAGAGCGGGGGGGTTTGAGACCCAGTACTTC. V and J are TRBV20-1 and TRBJ2-5, with TRBD2 identical over 8 bases. V shed 1 base and J 5 bases; nucleotides not matched to a gene: 3. This CDR3 region has 13 residues. Per the germline V gene, CDR1 is DFQATT and CDR2 is SNEGSKA (reference sequence).

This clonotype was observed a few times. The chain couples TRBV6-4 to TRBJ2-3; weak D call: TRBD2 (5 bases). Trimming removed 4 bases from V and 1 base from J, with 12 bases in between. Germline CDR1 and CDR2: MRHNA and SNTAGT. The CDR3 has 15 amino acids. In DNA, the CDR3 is TGTGCCAGCAGTGCCTCGTCCGGGGGCACAGATACGCAGTATTTT. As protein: CASSASSGGTDTQYF.

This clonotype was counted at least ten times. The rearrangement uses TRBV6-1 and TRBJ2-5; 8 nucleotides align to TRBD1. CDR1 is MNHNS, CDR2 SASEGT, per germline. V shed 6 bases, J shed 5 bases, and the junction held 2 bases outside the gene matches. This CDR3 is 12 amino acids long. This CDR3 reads CASSGQGETQYF. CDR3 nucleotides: TGTGCCAGCAGCGGACAGGGTGAGACCCAGTACTTC.

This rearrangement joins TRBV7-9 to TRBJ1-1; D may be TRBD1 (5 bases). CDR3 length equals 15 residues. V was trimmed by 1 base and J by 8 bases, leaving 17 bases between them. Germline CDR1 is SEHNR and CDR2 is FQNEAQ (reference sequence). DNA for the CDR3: TGTGCCAGCAGCTTAGAAGAGACAGCCCCTCTCGAAGCTTTCTTT. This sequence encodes CASSLEETAPLEAFF.

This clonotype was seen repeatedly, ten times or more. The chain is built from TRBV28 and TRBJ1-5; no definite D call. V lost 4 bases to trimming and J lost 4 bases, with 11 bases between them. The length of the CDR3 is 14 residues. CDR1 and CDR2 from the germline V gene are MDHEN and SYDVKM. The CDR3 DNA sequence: TGTGCCAGCAGTTGGAACAGTCTTAATCAGCCCCAGCATTTT. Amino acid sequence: CASSWNSLNQPQHF.

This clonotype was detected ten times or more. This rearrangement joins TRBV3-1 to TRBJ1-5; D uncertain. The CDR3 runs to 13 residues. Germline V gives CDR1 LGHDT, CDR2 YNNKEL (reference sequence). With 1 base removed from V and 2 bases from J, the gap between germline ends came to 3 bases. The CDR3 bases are TGTGCCAGCAGCCAAGCGGGCAATCAGCCCCAGCATTTT. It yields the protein CASSQAGNQPQHF.

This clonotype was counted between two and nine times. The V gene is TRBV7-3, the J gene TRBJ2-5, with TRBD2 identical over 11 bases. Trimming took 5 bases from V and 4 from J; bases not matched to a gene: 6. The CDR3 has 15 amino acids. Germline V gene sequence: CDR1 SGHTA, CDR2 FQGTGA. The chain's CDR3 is CASSATSGSVETQYF. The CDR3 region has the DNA TGTGCCAGCAGCGCAACTAGCGGGAGCGTAGAGACCCAGTACTTC. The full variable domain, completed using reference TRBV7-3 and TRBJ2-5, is GAGVSQTPSNKVTEKGKYVELRCDPISGHTALYWYRQSLGQGPEFLIYFQGTGAADDSGLPNDRFFAVRPEGSVSTLKIQRTERGDSAVYLCASSATSGSVETQYFGPGTRLLVL.

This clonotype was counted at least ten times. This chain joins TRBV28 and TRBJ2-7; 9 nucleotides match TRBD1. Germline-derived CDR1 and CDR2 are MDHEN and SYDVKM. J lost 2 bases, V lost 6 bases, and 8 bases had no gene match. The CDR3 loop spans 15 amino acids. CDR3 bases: TGTGCCAGCAGCTCACCGGGACAGGGAGCCTACGAGCAGTACTTC. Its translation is CASSSPGQGAYEQYF. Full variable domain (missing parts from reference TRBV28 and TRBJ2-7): DVKVTQSSRYLVKRTGEKVFLECVQDMDHENMFWYRQDPGLGLRLIYFSYDVKMKEKGDIPEGYSVSREKKERFSLILESASTNQTSMYLCASSSPGQGAYEQYFGPGTRLTVT.